This T cell receptor beta chain is from a study of CXCR3-negative and CXCR3-positive naive CD8 T cells. To note about this clonotype: Its specificity is not known.

5' RACE that incorporated UMI labels was used to prepare the TRB cDNA libraries. TCRdb reanalyzed the 5' RACE reads and collapses them to one entry per CDR3 protein, without DNA. The sample has 75,000 to 90,000 distinct CDR3 sequences. Sorts that each held 250,000 to 300,000 cells were run in triplicate for every CD8+ T cell subset. Naive cells were sorted as CD45RO-, CCR7+, CD27+ and CD95-. Findings and caveats of the study: Whereas both naive subsets had comparably high diversity, memory CD8+ cells had much lower diversity. CXCR3-positive naive cells carried more hydrophobic TRB CDR3s than CXCR3-negative ones. Naive CXCR3-positive and CXCR3-negative cells shared similar TRBV-TRBJ usage, unlike memory cells.

Germline lookup yields CDR1 MGHRA and CDR2 YSYEKL. The CDR3 has 15 amino acids. Sequencing was performed on naive CXCR3+ CD8+ T cells from blood. Subset specified: CD45RO-CCR7+CD27+CD95- naive CD8+ T cells expressing CXCR3 (TNR3+). J is TRBJ1-1 and V is TRBV4-1. The clonotype was recovered from a human donor in good health. Some clones in this sample may be carry-over from other donors' samples. The CDR3 spells CASSRLTAANTEAFF.